This is a list of T cell receptor beta chains from one sample in a study of shared clonotypes between healthy human individuals. Assay used: immunoSEQ multiplex PCR; TCRdb lists only in-frame clones, some missing. This table has millions of clones, around 93% appearing once. Sequencing used naive CD8+ T cells from PBMCs. These receptors were collected from a man younger than 30 in good health. Some clones in this sample may be carry-over from other donors' samples. Each CDR3 is given with its conserved first and last residue. Each record gives: J gene, D gene, CDR3 length, clone size, V gene, CDR3 protein. The D gene is left open where the match is weak. A row's size may be missing; if present it is once, few, many or a size class.

TRBJ1-1,-,13,-,TRBV11-2,CASSGPGNTEAFF
TRBJ2-1,-,16,-,TRBV30,CAWSGGAPFSYNEQFF
TRBJ2-5,TRBD1,16,-,TRBV25-1,CASSGLQGLSRGTQYF
TRBJ2-7,TRBD2,17,-,TRBV2,CASSESRLAGVHYEQYF
TRBJ1-1,TRBD1,16,-,TRBV4-1,CASSLKNGQAGTEAFF
TRBJ2-1,-,15,-,TRBV6-7,CASSLDSSSYNEQFF
TRBJ2-1,TRBD2,15,-,TRBV27,CASKNGRAPGWEQFF
TRBJ1-6,-,16,-,TRBV14,CASSQDRGGSNSPLHF
TRBJ2-7,-,15,-,TRBV4-3,CASSQVSGSSYEQYF
TRBJ2-1,-,16,-,TRBV6-1,CASSEPPSSLINEQFF
TRBJ2-7,TRBD2,15,-,TRBV27,CASSLSSGSPYEQYF
TRBJ2-7,-,14,once,TRBV28,CASSERPRPYEQYF
TRBJ1-3,-,18,-,TRBV27,CASSLSPIMGLSGNTIYF
TRBJ2-5,-,15,-,TRBV5-1,CASSLVSVYQETQYF
TRBJ2-7,TRBD2,15,-,TRBV27,CASRWTSGLPYEQYF
TRBJ2-3,TRBD2,16,-,TRBV27,CASSLIAGFSTDTQYF
TRBJ1-1,-,14,-,TRBV19,CASGKLRDSTEAFF
TRBJ2-7,TRBD2,12,-,TRBV7-2,CALQRDGYEQYF
TRBJ2-1,TRBD1,17,-,TRBV5-1,CASGRSPGTGGFGEQFF
TRBJ2-7,-,13,-,TRBV10-3,CAIRYDISYEQYF
TRBJ2-7,TRBD1,15,-,TRBV19,CASSMAQGARYEQYF
TRBJ2-7,-,11,few,TRBV28,CASSFGQEQYF
TRBJ2-5,-,19,-,TRBV4-3,CASSQAAWLGAEEEETQYF
TRBJ1-4,-,15,-,TRBV11-2,CASSLEVAVNEKLFF
TRBJ2-7,-,13,-,TRBV29-1,CGGGNGQGYEQYF
TRBJ1-4,-,15,-,TRBV6-1,CASSEMSFQTEKLFF
TRBJ2-7,TRBD1,16,-,TRBV5-1,CASSPGTGTATYEQYF